This T cell receptor beta chain was sequenced for a study of T cells in Graves' hyperthyroidism and ophthalmopathy. The investigators amplified TCR beta CDR3 regions from RNA transcripts. Carried out on the TCR CDR3, a first-round RT-PCR used the HTBI primer set. TCRdb re-called the multiplex PCR reads through MiXCR, storing one row per CDR3 protein. There are a few hundred thousand distinct CDR3 sequences in the sample; about 15% occur only once, and around a third lies in the top ten. Stable Graves' hyperthyroidism denoted no ophthalmopathy progression over 18 months. CDR3 size: 13 residues. The germline V gene encodes CDR1 SGDLS and CDR2 YYNGEE. V shed 0 bases, J shed 8 bases, and the junction held 2 bases outside the gene matches.

The specimen was blood. The sequence derives from a woman aged 25 to 45 with Graves' hyperthyroidism. The chain uses TRBV9 and TRBJ2-1, with TRBD2 matching 7 bases. The CDR3 sequence is CASSVGAGHEQFF. The CDR3 nucleotides are TGTGCCAGCAGCGTAGGAGCGGGACATGAGCAGTTCTTC.